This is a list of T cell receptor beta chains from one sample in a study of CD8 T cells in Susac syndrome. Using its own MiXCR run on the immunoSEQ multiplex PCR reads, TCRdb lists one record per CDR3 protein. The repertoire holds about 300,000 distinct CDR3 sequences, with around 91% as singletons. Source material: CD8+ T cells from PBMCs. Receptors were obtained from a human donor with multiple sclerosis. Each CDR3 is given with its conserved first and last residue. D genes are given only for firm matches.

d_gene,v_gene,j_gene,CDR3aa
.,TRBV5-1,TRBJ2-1,CASSPTALGFF
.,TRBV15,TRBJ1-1,CATSRDQGGPEAFF
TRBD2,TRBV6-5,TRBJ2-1,CASSPSGGAGEQFF
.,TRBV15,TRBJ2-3,CATSRDTALGLTDTQYF
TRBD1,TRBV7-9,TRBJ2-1,CASSSSTGAGEQFF
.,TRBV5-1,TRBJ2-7,CASSLEWSISSYEQYF
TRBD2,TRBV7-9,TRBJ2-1,CASSLPLEREVDNEQFF
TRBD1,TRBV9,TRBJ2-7,CASSVADRGYEQYF
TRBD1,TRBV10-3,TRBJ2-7,CATQGNEQYF
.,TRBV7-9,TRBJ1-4,CATATGPLTTNEKLFF
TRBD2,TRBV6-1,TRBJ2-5,CALRTSTKTQYF